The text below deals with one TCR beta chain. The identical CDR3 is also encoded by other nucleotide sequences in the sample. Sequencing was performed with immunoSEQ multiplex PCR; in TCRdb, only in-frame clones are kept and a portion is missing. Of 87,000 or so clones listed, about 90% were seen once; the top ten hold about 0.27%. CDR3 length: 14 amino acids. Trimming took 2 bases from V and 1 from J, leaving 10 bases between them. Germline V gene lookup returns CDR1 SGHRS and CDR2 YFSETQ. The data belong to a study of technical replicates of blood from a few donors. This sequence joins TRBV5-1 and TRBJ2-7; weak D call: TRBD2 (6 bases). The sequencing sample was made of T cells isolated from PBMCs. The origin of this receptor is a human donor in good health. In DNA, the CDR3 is TGCGCCAGCAGCTTCCGGGAGCCTTCCTACGAGCAGTACTTC. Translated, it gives CASSFREPSYEQYF.